A single sample is the source of the 24 T cell receptor beta chains below, sequenced in a study of CXCR4 blockade with PD-1 therapy in pancreatic cancer. Clones were sequenced by immunoSEQ multiplex PCR, and TCRdb holds only the in-frame ones, with some missing. The sample consists of 5,000 to 6,500 clones, roughly 36% of them appearing once. The sample consisted of tumor tissue. Source of these receptors: a human donor with pancreatic ductal adenocarcinoma.

A few counts support this clone. The chain joins TRBV11-3 to TRBJ2-7; 10 bases map to TRBD2. The CDR3 contains 15 residues. The V gene end was trimmed by 5 bases and the J gene end by 6 bases; junction bases not matched to a gene: 10. Germline V gene sequence: CDR1 SGHNT, CDR2 YENEEA. The CDR3 nucleotides read TGTGCCAGCAGCACATTAGCGGGAGGTCGCGGCGAGCAGTACTTC. Translation: CASSTLAGGRGEQYF.

The CDR3 sequence is CSVASRQGAYGYTF. The CDR3 coding sequence is TGCAGCGTTGCCTCACGACAGGGGGCCTATGGCTACACCTTC. The chain combines TRBV29-1 with TRBJ1-2; 10 nucleotides agree with TRBD1. CDR1 is SQVTM, CDR2 ANQGSEA, per germline. J gave up 4 bases and V 4 bases, and 6 bases lay outside the gene matches. The CDR3 length is 14 residues.

The chain employs TRBV28 and TRBJ1-2; D not resolved. V lost 3 bases and J 5 bases, leaving 7 bases between the germline ends. Germline CDR1 and CDR2: MDHEN and SYDVKM. CDR3 length equals 12 residues. The chain's CDR3 is CASSFNRYGYTF. As DNA, the CDR3 is TGTGCCAGCAGTTTCAACAGATATGGCTACACCTTC.

The chain links TRBV2 to TRBJ2-7; 8 nucleotides match TRBD1. The CDR3 contains 13 residues. Per germline, CDR1 SNHLY and CDR2 FYNNEI. V dropped 4 bases and J dropped 3; count of bases not matched to a gene: 2. The CDR3 reads CASSGGQGYEQYF. The CDR3 DNA reads TGTGCCAGCAGTGGAGGACAGGGCTACGAGCAGTACTTC.

In its sample, this clone was seen many times. The V and J genes are TRBV11-3 and TRBJ2-6, with D uncertain. The V end was cut by 5 bases, the J end by 0 bases, with 5 bases between. Germline V gives CDR1 SGHNT, CDR2 YENEEA. The CDR3 runs 14 residues. CDR3 bases: TGTGCCAGCAGCCAAACCTCTGGGGCCAACGTCCTGACTTTC. Translating it yields CASSQTSGANVLTF.

In its sample, this clone was seen a few times. This sequence joins TRBV6-8 and TRBJ2-7, with 7 bases matching TRBD1. Trimming removed 5 bases from V and 6 bases from J; junction bases left unmatched: 7. This CDR3 is built from 13 residues. Germline CDR1 MNHGY, CDR2 SAAAGT. The CDR3: CASSPGQSSEQYF. The CDR3 DNA sequence: TGTGCCAGCAGTCCGGGACAGTCGTCCGAGCAGTACTTC.

Comments on this clone: X is used for the amino acid whose nucleotide is unread or ambiguous. V and J are TRBV28 and TRBJ1-5; D remains ambiguous. Per the germline V gene, CDR1 is MDHEN and CDR2 is SYDVKM. The CDR3 length is 13 residues. Trimming took off 7 bases at V and 0 bases at J, with 7 bases between the two ends. Here the CDR3 DNA reads TGTGCCAGCAACAGSGATAGCAATCAGCCCCAGCATTTT. Translation: CASNXDSNQPQHF.

This rearrangement joins TRBV28 to TRBJ2-7, with TRBD1 identical over 9 bases. This CDR3 region has 17 residues. The ends lost 4 bases at V and 4 bases at J; junction bases unmatched: 14. Germline V gene sequence: CDR1 MDHEN, CDR2 SYDVKM. The CDR3 DNA sequence: TGTGCCAGCAGTTCAAGACTTTACAGGGGGCCCCAGTACGAGCAGTACTTC. This encodes CASSSRLYRGPQYEQYF.

The rearrangement links TRBV19 to TRBJ2-3, with 11 bases that match TRBD1. This CDR3 comprises 15 residues. Germline loops: CDR1 LNHDA, CDR2 SQIVND (reference sequence). V trimming: 5 bases; J trimming: 5 bases; junction bases outside the gene matches: 6. CDR3 amino acids: CASSAPGQGVDTQYF. The CDR3 DNA sequence: TGTGCCAGTAGTGCCCCGGGACAGGGGGTAGATACGCAGTATTTT.

The chain couples TRBV14 to TRBJ2-7; TRBD1 matches at 7 bases. Per germline, CDR1 SGHDN and CDR2 FVKESK. CDR3 length: 14 residues. The V segment lost 4 bases and the J segment 2 bases; nucleotides outside the gene matches: 5. CDR3 bases: TGTGCCAGCAGCCTCCGACAGGGTCCCTACGAGCAGTACTTC. Translating it yields CASSLRQGPYEQYF.

V gene TRBV11-3 combines with J gene TRBJ2-3, with 13 nucleotides matching TRBD2. This CDR3 has 16 residues. Germline V gives CDR1 SGHNT, CDR2 YENEEA. V lost 6 bases, J lost 6 bases, and 9 bases stayed unmatched. DNA of the CDR3: TGTGCCAGCAGACAACTAGCGGGAGGGCCTGGGGATACGCAGTATTTT. It yields the protein CASRQLAGGPGDTQYF.

This chain uses TRBV19 with TRBJ2-7, with unresolved D. Trimming took 5 bases from V and 3 from J, leaving 5 bases between them. Germline lookup yields CDR1 LNHDA and CDR2 SQIVND (reference sequence). This CDR3 comprises 11 residues. CDR3 protein: CASSSIYEQYF. DNA for the CDR3: TGTGCCAGTAGTTCGATCTACGAGCAGTACTTC.

The chain links TRBV15 to TRBJ1-5; 8 bases are shared with TRBD1. Germline V gives CDR1 LNHNV, CDR2 YYDKDF (reference sequence). The V and J ends lost 2 bases and 5 bases, in that order; junction bases with no gene match: 5. The CDR3 consists of 15 residues. CDR3 sequence reads: CATSRPYRGYQPQHF. CDR3 DNA: TGTGCCACCAGCAGACCATACAGGGGGTATCAGCCCCAGCATTTT.

The genes are TRBV19 and TRBJ2-1, with no clear D. Germline assignment: CDR1 LNHDA and CDR2 SQIVND (reference sequence). V was cut by 2 bases and J by 6 bases, with 2 bases left in between. The CDR3 runs to 11 residues. Here the CDR3 DNA reads TGTGCCAGTAGTATATTCAATGAGCAGTTCTTC. Protein: CASSIFNEQFF.

The rearrangement links TRBV2 to TRBJ2-7; 11 bases agree with TRBD2. Per the germline V gene, CDR1 is SNHLY and CDR2 is FYNNEI. Trimming cost V 3 bases and J 3 bases; bases outside gene matches: 4. This CDR3 contains 15 residues. This chain's CDR3 is CASSEPGTSGYEQYF. CDR3 nucleotide sequence: TGTGCCAGCAGTGAGCCGGGGACTAGCGGCTACGAGCAGTACTTC.

The chain carries TRBV19 and TRBJ2-3; a weak D match, TRBD2 (6 bases). The CDR3 has 15 residues. V was cut by 2 bases and J by 0 bases, with 9 bases left in between. CDR1 and CDR2 from the germline V gene are LNHDA and SQIVND (reference sequence). CDR3 sequence reads: CASSIFGTSTDTQYF. The CDR3 coding sequence is TGTGCCAGTAGTATATTCGGGACTAGCACAGATACGCAGTATTTT.

The chain recombines TRBV28 with TRBJ2-1; TRBD2 matches 10 bases. From germline, CDR1 is MDHEN and CDR2 SYDVKM. There are 15 residues in the CDR3. V lost 3 bases, J lost 2 bases, and 1 base stayed unmatched. The CDR3 spells CASSFLAGAYNEQFF. CDR3 nucleotide sequence: TGTGCCAGCAGTTTTCTAGCGGGAGCCTACAATGAGCAGTTCTTC.

This clone was observed a few times. The chain joins TRBV15 to TRBJ1-5; D perhaps matches TRBD1 (6 bases). The CDR3 is 18 residues long. Looked up from germline, CDR1 is LNHNV and CDR2 is YYDKDF (reference sequence). V lost 0 bases and J lost 2, with 17 bases in between. The CDR3 here is CATSRDPGDTGGNQPQHF. In nucleotides, the CDR3 is TGTGCCACCAGCAGAGACCCAGGGGATACGGGGGGCAATCAGCCCCAGCATTTT.

This chain links TRBV29-1 with TRBJ2-3; possible D gene TRBD1, 5 bases. Germline V gene lookup returns CDR1 SQVTM and CDR2 ANQGSEA. Trimming took 1 base from V and 2 from J, leaving 16 bases between them. The CDR3 runs to 16 residues. Here the CDR3 reads CSVEGPEGASTDTQYF. The CDR3 DNA is TGCAGCGTTGAAGGACCGGAAGGGGCTTCCACAGATACGCAGTATTTT.

This clone ranks as medium-sized. The chain carries TRBV11-3 and TRBJ2-5; 9 bases line up with TRBD2. The length of the CDR3 is 16 residues. Germline CDR1 is SGHNT and CDR2 is YENEEA. Trimming cost V 5 bases and J 5 bases; bases outside gene matches: 12. The DNA of the CDR3 is TGTGCCAGCAGCCCTCTTTTGGCTAGCGGGACGGAGACCCAGTACTTC. Translation: CASSPLLASGTETQYF.

The V and J genes are TRBV28 and TRBJ1-4, with 9 bases identical to TRBD1. The CDR3 spans 16 residues. CDR1 and CDR2 (germline): MDHEN, SYDVKM. The junction had 14 bases not matched to a gene; V was cut back by 7 bases and J by 8 bases. Written as DNA, the CDR3 is TGTGCCAGCATCGATCTCCCGGGACAGGGTGGCGAAAAACTGTTTTTT. This translates into CASIDLPGQGGEKLFF.

CDR3 in DNA: TGCAGCGTACACATTTGGGAGGGGACGGATGAAAAACTGTTTTTT. It codes for CSVHIWEGTDEKLFF. This rearrangement joins TRBV29-1 to TRBJ1-4, with D possibly being TRBD1 (5 bases). Germline CDR1 SQVTM, CDR2 ANQGSEA. This CDR3 spans 15 amino acids. The V and J ends lost 6 bases and 6 bases respectively, with 20 bases between them.

This clone qualifies as medium-sized. The chain has TRBV4-1 and TRBJ1-2; D remains unclear. The CDR3 totals 13 residues. Germline lookup yields CDR1 MGHRA and CDR2 YSYEKL. V lost 0 bases and J lost 1, with 3 bases in between. The CDR3 protein is CASSQDSNYGYTF. Here the CDR3 DNA reads TGCGCCAGCAGCCAAGACAGTAACTATGGCTACACCTTC.

J is TRBJ2-1 and V is TRBV11-3; 8 bases fit TRBD1. The CDR3 runs 15 residues. Germline CDR1 is SGHNT and CDR2 is YENEEA. V gave up 4 bases and J gave up 7 bases; unmatched junction bases: 9. Here the CDR3 reads CASSSTRGQVNEQFF. In DNA, the CDR3 is TGTGCCAGCAGCTCCACCAGGGGGCAGGTAAATGAGCAGTTCTTC.